The present T cell receptor (beta chain) was sequenced within a study of shared clonotypes between healthy human individuals. Regarding this clone: Its antigen is as yet unknown.

Here immunoSEQ multiplex PCR was the method, and the copy in TCRdb shows in-frame clones only, minus some. The sample has some 2 million clones; roughly 95% are singletons. CDR1 SNHLY and CDR2 FYNNEI come from the germline V gene. CDR3 length: 13 amino acids. J was trimmed by 6 bases and V by 6 bases; bases with no gene match: 4. General study results and limits: Memory subsets generally showed lower estimated richness than naive subsets.

Donors, without exception, were Caucasian adults residing in Nashville, Tennessee. The rearrangement links TRBV2 to TRBJ2-1; 8 bases line up with TRBD1. The sequence was collected from a man between 18 and 35 years old in good health. Sequencing was done on a sample of naive CD4+ T cells sorted from blood. Subset: CD45RA+ positively selected. For the CDR3, the DNA is TGTGCCAGCAGCTGGACAGGGATCAATGAGCAGTTCTTC. It is translated as CASSWTGINEQFF.